The 8 T cell receptor beta chains listed next were all sequenced from one sample in a study of immune evolution from preneoplasia to lung adenocarcinoma. The table came from immunoSEQ multiplex PCR; TCRdb's copy has only in-frame clones and leaves some out. Of approximately 9,300 clones listed, more than 75% are singletons. The sample consisted of FFPE minimally invasive lung adenocarcinoma tissue. Receptors were obtained from a donor older than 65 with lung adenocarcinoma.

V and J are TRBV11-1 and TRBJ1-2, with D possibly matching TRBD1 (5 bases). Looked up from germline, CDR1 is SGHAT and CDR2 is FQDESV (reference sequence). Between the trimmed V and J ends, which lost 4 bases and 2 bases, there was a span of 11 bases. The CDR3 is 14 residues long. The CDR3 here is CASSSGDANYGYTF. The CDR3 nucleotides are TGTGCCAGCAGCTCGGGGGATGCGAACTATGGCTACACCTTC. Complete variable domain (other parts from reference TRBV11-1 and TRBJ1-2): EAEVAQSPRYKITEKSQAVAFWCDPISGHATLYWYRQILGQGPELLVQFQDESVVDDSQLPKDRFSAERLKGVDSTLKIQPAELGDSAMYLCASSSGDANYGYTFGSGTRLTVV.

The chain links TRBV5-6 to TRBJ1-1; D ambiguous. Germline CDR1 is SGHDT and CDR2 is YYEEEE. Trimming removed 4 bases from V and 5 bases from J, with 21 bases in between. The CDR3 has 16 residues. The CDR3 DNA is TGTGCCAGCAGCGCCCGACTGGGAATCGGAGAGACTGAAGCTTTCTTT. Translation: CASSARLGIGETEAFF.

The V call is TRBV30, the J call TRBJ1-2; D might be TRBD1 (6 bases). Germline V gives CDR1 GTSNPN, CDR2 SVGIG (reference sequence). CDR3 length: 13 amino acids. The V end lost 0 bases, the J end lost 8 bases, and 13 bases lay between the germline ends. Here the CDR3 reads CAWSVVTGKGYTF. DNA of the CDR3: TGTGCCTGGAGTGTAGTTACAGGGAAAGGCTACACCTTC.

The genes are TRBV19 and TRBJ1-1; tentative D call: TRBD1 (5 bases). CDR1 and CDR2 from the germline V gene are LNHDA and SQIVND (reference sequence). V shed 4 bases and J shed 4 bases, with 16 bases lying between them. CDR3 length equals 15 residues. CDR3 region: CASSTPGGLGTEAFF. The CDR3 region has the DNA TGTGCCAGTAGTACCCCCGGGGGTTTGGGCACTGAAGCTTTCTTT.

V usage is TRBV6-1 and J usage is TRBJ1-4; D uncertain. CDR1 and CDR2 from the germline V gene are MNHNS and SASEGT. CDR3 length: 12 amino acids. The V end lost 7 bases, the J end lost 5 bases, and 8 bases lay between the germline ends. CDR3 DNA: TGTGCCAGCACGTTACCGAATGAAAAACTGTTTTTT. It yields the protein CASTLPNEKLFF.

The chain carries TRBV9 and TRBJ1-1; no firm D call. This CDR3 is 14 amino acids long. Deletions cut 0 bases from V and 5 bases from J, with 11 bases between. From germline, CDR1 is SGDLS and CDR2 YYNGEE. The CDR3 sequence is CASSVGGVRTEAFF. The CDR3 nucleotides read TGTGCCAGCAGCGTAGGCGGGGTGAGGACTGAAGCTTTCTTT.

This rearrangement joins TRBV7-9 to TRBJ2-7, with D perhaps matching TRBD2 (5 bases). The germline V gene has CDR1 SEHNR and CDR2 FQNEAQ (reference sequence). Trimming pared 5 bases from V and 1 base from J, leaving 15 bases between. The length of the CDR3 is 15 residues. The CDR3 bases are TGTGCCAGCAGCAGGGCCACCCCGGGGTCCTACGAGCAGTACTTC. It translates to CASSRATPGSYEQYF.

The CDR3 region is CASSIGLAFGTDTQYF. CDR3 coding DNA: TGTGCCAGTAGTATAGGGCTCGCGTTCGGGACAGATACGCAGTATTTT. The V gene is TRBV19, the J gene TRBJ2-3; D is unresolved. This CDR3 comprises 16 residues. Trimming took 1 base from V and 3 from J, leaving 14 bases between them. Germline CDR1 reads LNHDA; CDR2 reads SQIVND (reference sequence).